This TCR beta chain was recovered during a study of radiotherapy plus CTLA-4 blockade in lung cancer. Across the whole study: For approximately 17% of patients, objective responses occurred, and about 30% had disease control. Study-level results: Response, reportedly, was best predicted by interferon-beta along with early blood T cell clone dynamics. Blood TCR clones of tumor origin expanded after radiotherapy plus ipilimumab.

Sequenced by immunoSEQ multiplex PCR; TCRdb stores in-frame clones only, minus some. The table records some 34,000 clones, over 60% of them present only once. As regards this clone: The antigen is unknown.

Looked up from germline, CDR1 is MNHEY and CDR2 is SMNVEV (reference sequence). The CDR3 sequence is 13 residues long. Patients had chemo-refractory metastatic non-small-cell lung cancer and received focal radiation plus CTLA-4 blockade that used ipilimumab. The V and J genes are TRBV27 and TRBJ2-5; tentatively, D is TRBD1 (6 bases). Near its end, the DNA agrees better with TRBJ2-7, so the J call may be wrong. Specimen: peripheral blood, collected from a patient treated with radiotherapy plus ipilimumab. The TCR originated in a human donor with non-small cell lung cancer who had stable disease on radiotherapy plus ipilimumab. This chain's CDR3 is CASSYRGGYEQYF. The CDR3 region has the DNA TGTGCCAGCAGTTACCGAGGGGGCTACGAGCAGTACTTC.